The clone carrying this T cell receptor beta chain came up a few times. Its antigen is as yet unknown. cDNA molecules carried unique molecular identifiers, and template switching added a universal primer site. One entry per CDR3 protein results from TCRdb running MiXCR on the 5' RACE reads. The table records about 920,000 distinct CDR3 sequences, approximately 13% of them present only once. The data originate from a study of identical twins. The CDR3 sequence is 15 residues long. J gave up 6 bases and V 5 bases, and 12 bases lay outside the gene matches. CDR1 is SGHTA, CDR2 FQGTGA, per germline. Study outcomes and limitations: With beta out-of-frame sequences, excess sharing by twins was weaker. Compared with unrelated sharing, twin-shared out-of-frame alpha sequences had more low-probability sequences.

These data also formed part of another study, on yellow fever vaccine responses in identical twins.

Sequences were obtained from PBMCs. The V gene is TRBV7-3, the J gene TRBJ2-7; 8 bases are a match to TRBD2. This sequence originates from a woman under 30 in good health. The CDR3, as DNA: TGTGCCAGCAGCCCTGGGAGCGGGAGTCTCTCCGAGCAGTACTTC. Amino acids: CASSPGSGSLSEQYF.